The 14 T cell receptor beta chains listed next were all sequenced from one sample in a study of blood T cell repertoires in COVID-19. Measured with immunoSEQ multiplex PCR; TCRdb has only the in-frame clones, and not every one. The table lists a few hundred thousand clones, around 93% of them singletons, with more than 1% in the top ten. The specimen sequenced was PBMCs or T cells enriched from blood (not recorded which). These receptors were collected from a human donor in a cohort exposed to, infected with or recovered from COVID-19 (not recorded which). The donor label of this sample is uncertain.

V is TRBV11-2 and J is TRBJ2-7, with a weak D call TRBD2 (6 bases). The CDR3 has 16 amino acids. Germline CDR1 SGHAT, CDR2 FQNNGV. Deletions cut 2 bases from V and 4 bases from J, with 18 bases between. The CDR3 sequence is CASSLREGTDWYEQYF. The CDR3 region has the DNA TGTGCCAGCAGCTTACGGGAAGGGACTGACTGGTACGAGCAGTACTTC.

The chain is built from TRBV2 and TRBJ2-7; perhaps TRBD1 as D (5 bases). Germline CDR1 is SNHLY and CDR2 is FYNNEI. Trimming removed 2 bases from V and 7 bases from J, with 12 bases in between. This CDR3 comprises 13 residues. In DNA, the CDR3 is TGTGCCAGCAGTGAACAGGGCGGTGGTGAGCAGTACTTC. It yields the protein CASSEQGGGEQYF.

This chain connects TRBV6-5 to TRBJ2-3; the match to TRBD2 covers 7 bases. Germline CDR1 MNHEY, CDR2 SVGAGI. The CDR3 contains 15 residues. The ends lost 2 bases at V and 3 bases at J; junction bases unmatched: 5. DNA for the CDR3: TGTGCCAGCAGTTACACGGGGAGGGGTACAGATACGCAGTATTTT. This sequence encodes CASSYTGRGTDTQYF.

This chain uses TRBV5-4 with TRBJ1-4; TRBD1 agrees at 8 bases. This CDR3 comprises 13 residues. V shed 4 bases and J 8 bases; nucleotides not matched to a gene: 4. CDR1 and CDR2 (germline): SGHNT, YYREEE (reference sequence). CDR3 sequence: CASSGTGEEKLFF. DNA for the CDR3: TGTGCCAGCAGCGGGACAGGAGAGGAAAAACTGTTTTTT.

The chain couples TRBV5-1 to TRBJ1-4; 8 bases are a match to TRBD1. Germline CDR1 SGHRS, CDR2 YFSETQ. The trim removed 0 bases at V and 5 bases at J, leaving 0 bases unmatched. This CDR3 is 14 amino acids long. CDR3 nucleotides: TGCGCCAGCAGCTTGGGACAGGGGAATGAAAAACTGTTTTTT. Amino acid sequence: CASSLGQGNEKLFF.

The rearrangement links TRBV7-8 to TRBJ1-3; perhaps TRBD1 as D (6 bases). The V end lost 6 bases, the J end lost 4 bases, and 13 bases lay between the germline ends. The germline V gene has CDR1 SGHVS and CDR2 FQNEAQ. This CDR3 is 14 amino acids long. The CDR3 spells CASRKGGPGNTIYF. CDR3 DNA: TGTGCCAGCAGGAAGGGGGGGCCCGGAAACACCATATATTTT.

The chain combines TRBV9 with TRBJ2-3, with D perhaps matching TRBD1 (5 bases). Looked up from germline, CDR1 is SGDLS and CDR2 is YYNGEE. V shed 3 bases and J shed 0 bases, with 11 bases lying between them. CDR3 size: 15 residues. The CDR3 DNA sequence: TGTGCCAGCAGCGAGGGGCTTACTAGCACAGATACGCAGTATTTT. Its translation: CASSEGLTSTDTQYF.

The V gene is TRBV9, the J gene TRBJ2-3; the D gene is possibly TRBD2 (6 bases). CDR3 length equals 16 residues. The germline V gene has CDR1 SGDLS and CDR2 YYNGEE. Trimming left V 0 bases short and J 1 base short, with 12 bases between. CDR3 DNA: TGTGCCAGCAGCGTAGACCCAGCGGGCGGCACAGATACGCAGTATTTT. Translating gives CASSVDPAGGTDTQYF.

The chain uses TRBV7-2 and TRBJ2-7; a weak D match, TRBD1 (5 bases). V was cut by 10 bases and J by 3 bases, with 19 bases left in between. Germline V gene sequence: CDR1 SGHTA, CDR2 FQGNSA. The CDR3 has 14 amino acids. The CDR3: CATGLSGGGYEQYF. The CDR3 region has the DNA TGTGCCACAGGGCTGTCGGGTGGCGGCTACGAGCAGTACTTC.

V and J are TRBV5-1 and TRBJ2-7; D is possibly TRBD1 (6 bases). V lost 4 bases to trimming and J lost 5 bases, with 13 bases between them. In germline, CDR1 is SGHRS, CDR2 YFSETQ. The length of the CDR3 is 13 residues. CDR3 sequence (DNA): TGCGCCAGCAGCACGGCAGGGGTCCACGAGCAGTACTTC. This translates into CASSTAGVHEQYF.

The chain uses TRBV5-8 and TRBJ1-4, with D perhaps matching TRBD1 (5 bases). Germline CDR1 SGHTS, CDR2 YDEGEE. V was shortened by 5 bases and J by 6 bases, with 14 bases between the two germline ends. The length of the CDR3 is 14 residues. CDR3: CASSDPGRDEKLFF. The CDR3 coding sequence is TGTGCCAGCAGTGACCCAGGCAGGGATGAAAAACTGTTTTTT.

V usage is TRBV11-2 and J usage is TRBJ1-6; a possible D gene is TRBD1 (6 bases). This CDR3 has 16 residues. The germline V gene has CDR1 SGHAT and CDR2 FQNNGV. Deletions cut 4 bases from V and 8 bases from J, with 18 bases between. This CDR3 reads CASSSLIGRGDSPLHF. The CDR3 DNA is TGTGCCAGCAGCTCCCTTATAGGCAGGGGTGATTCACCCCTCCACTTT.

This rearrangement joins TRBV4-3 to TRBJ1-1, with D unclear. The V and J ends lost 4 bases and 4 bases respectively, with 10 bases between them. Germline-derived CDR1 and CDR2 are LGHNA and YSLEER. CDR3 length: 13 amino acids. This chain's CDR3 is CASSREESTEAFF. CDR3 coding DNA: TGCGCCAGCAGCCGGGAGGAGAGCACTGAAGCTTTCTTT.

This chain joins TRBV24-1 and TRBJ2-3; 9 bases match TRBD1. Per the germline V gene, CDR1 is KGHDR and CDR2 is SFDVKD. This CDR3 has 16 residues. Trimming removed 2 bases from V and 9 bases from J; junction bases left unmatched: 11. CDR3 sequence (DNA): TGTGCCACCAGTGATTCGGGGACAGGGCCAGTTTGGACGCAGTATTTT. Encoded protein: CATSDSGTGPVWTQYF.